This T cell receptor (beta chain) was observed in a study of T-cell memory formation after mild COVID-19. UMIs and sample barcodes were carried by the TCR alpha and TCR beta cDNA libraries that 5'RACE produced using constant-segment primers. TCRdb redid the calling of the 5' RACE reads with MiXCR, one entry per CDR3 protein. This table holds 35,000 to 50,000 distinct CDR3 sequences, roughly 7% found once. The sample holds many counts of this clonotype. The CDR3 length is 17 residues. Germline assignment: CDR1 ENHRY and CDR2 SYGVKD. Unmatched junction bases numbered 13, after V lost 3 bases and J lost 5 bases.

This clonotype was obtained from an adult who had mild COVID-19 (a few samples of this study predate the infection). Cell type and time point are not known. The material sequenced was PBMCs or a T cell subset sorted from them (not recorded which). This chain connects TRBV10-3 to TRBJ2-7; 10 bases line up with TRBD1. The CDR3 sequence: CAISEGVRDRGRNEQYF. The CDR3 nucleotides read TGTGCCATCAGTGAAGGGGTCCGGGACAGGGGACGGAACGAGCAGTACTTC.